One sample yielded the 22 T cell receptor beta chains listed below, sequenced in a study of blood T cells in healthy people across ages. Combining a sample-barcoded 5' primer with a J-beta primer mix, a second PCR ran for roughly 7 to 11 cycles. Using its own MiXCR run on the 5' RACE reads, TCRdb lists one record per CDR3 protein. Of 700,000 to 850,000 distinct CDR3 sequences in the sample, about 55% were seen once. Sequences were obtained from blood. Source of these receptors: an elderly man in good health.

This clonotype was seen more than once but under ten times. Here the CDR3 reads CASSLALAGDLPGGQYF. The CDR3 nucleotides read TGTGCCAGCAGCTTAGCGCTCGCGGGGGACCTGCCTGGCGGGCAGTACTTC. The chain recombines TRBV7-9 with TRBJ2-7; TRBD2 agrees at 7 bases. This CDR3 spans 17 amino acids. V was clipped by 0 bases and J by 9 bases; unmatched bases: 17. Germline values: CDR1 SEHNR, CDR2 FQNEAQ (reference sequence).

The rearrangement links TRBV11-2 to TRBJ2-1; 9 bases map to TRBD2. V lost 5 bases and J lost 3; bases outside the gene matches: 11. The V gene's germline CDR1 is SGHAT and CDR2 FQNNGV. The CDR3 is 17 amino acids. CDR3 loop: CASSAIIVAGVYNEQFF. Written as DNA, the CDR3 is TGTGCCAGCAGCGCCATAATAGTAGCGGGAGTCTACAATGAGCAGTTCTTC. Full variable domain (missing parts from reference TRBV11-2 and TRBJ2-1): EAGVAQSPRYKIIEKRQSVAFWCNPISGHATLYWYQQILGQGPKLLIQFQNNGVVDDSQLPKDRFSAERLKGVDSTLKIQPAKLEDSAVYLCASSAIIVAGVYNEQFFGPGTRLTVL.

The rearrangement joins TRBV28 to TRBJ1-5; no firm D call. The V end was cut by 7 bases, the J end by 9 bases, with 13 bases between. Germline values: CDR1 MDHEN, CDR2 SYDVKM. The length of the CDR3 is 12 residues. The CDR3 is CASKAPTAPQHF. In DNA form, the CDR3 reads TGTGCCAGCAAAGCCCCTACGGCGCCCCAGCATTTT.

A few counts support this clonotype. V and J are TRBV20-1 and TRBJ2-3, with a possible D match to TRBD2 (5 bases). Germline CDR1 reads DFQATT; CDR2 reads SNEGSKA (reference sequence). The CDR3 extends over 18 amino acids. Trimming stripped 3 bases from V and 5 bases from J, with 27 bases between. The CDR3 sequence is CSASPLGIGGTLGDTQYF. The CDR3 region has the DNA TGCAGTGCTAGTCCCCTCGGGATTGGAGGTACTCTCGGAGATACGCAGTATTTT.

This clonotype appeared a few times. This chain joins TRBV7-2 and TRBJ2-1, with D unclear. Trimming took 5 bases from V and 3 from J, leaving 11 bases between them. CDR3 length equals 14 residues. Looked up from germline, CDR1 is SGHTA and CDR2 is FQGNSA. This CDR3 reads CASSPPTDYNEQFF. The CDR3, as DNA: TGTGCCAGCAGCCCCCCGACTGACTACAATGAGCAGTTCTTC.

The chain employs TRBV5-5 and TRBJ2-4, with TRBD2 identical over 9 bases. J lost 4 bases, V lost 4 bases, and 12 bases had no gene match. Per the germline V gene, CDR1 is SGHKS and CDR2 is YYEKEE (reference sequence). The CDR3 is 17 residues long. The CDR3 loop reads CASSPRGGGGGKNIQYF. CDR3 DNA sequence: TGTGCCAGCAGCCCTCGCGGGGGGGGAGGGGGGAAAAACATTCAGTACTTC.

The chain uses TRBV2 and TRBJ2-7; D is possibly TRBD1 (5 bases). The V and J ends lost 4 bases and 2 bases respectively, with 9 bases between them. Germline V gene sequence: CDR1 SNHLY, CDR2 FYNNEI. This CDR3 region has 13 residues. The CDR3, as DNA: TGTGCCAGCAGTGTACAGGAAGCCTACGAGCAGTACTTC. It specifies CASSVQEAYEQYF.

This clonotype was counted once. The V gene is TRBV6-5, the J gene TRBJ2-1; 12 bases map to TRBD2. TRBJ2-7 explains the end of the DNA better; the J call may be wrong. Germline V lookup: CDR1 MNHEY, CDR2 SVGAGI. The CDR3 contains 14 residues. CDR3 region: CASSPRLAGVEQYF. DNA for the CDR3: TGTGCCAGCAGTCCCAGACTAGCGGGGGTCGAGCAGTACTTC.

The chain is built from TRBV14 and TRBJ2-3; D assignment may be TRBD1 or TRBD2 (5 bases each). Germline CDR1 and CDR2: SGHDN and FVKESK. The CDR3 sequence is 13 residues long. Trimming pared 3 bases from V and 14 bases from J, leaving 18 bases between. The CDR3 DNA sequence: TGTGCCAGCAGCCAGCCGGGGACCCCATACGCGTATTTT. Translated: CASSQPGTPYAYF.

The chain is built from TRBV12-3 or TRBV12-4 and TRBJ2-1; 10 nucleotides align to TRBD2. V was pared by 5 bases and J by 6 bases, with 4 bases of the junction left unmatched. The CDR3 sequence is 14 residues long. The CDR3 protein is CASSMGLATNEQFF. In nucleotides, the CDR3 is TGTGCCAGCAGTATGGGACTAGCGACCAATGAGCAGTTCTTC.

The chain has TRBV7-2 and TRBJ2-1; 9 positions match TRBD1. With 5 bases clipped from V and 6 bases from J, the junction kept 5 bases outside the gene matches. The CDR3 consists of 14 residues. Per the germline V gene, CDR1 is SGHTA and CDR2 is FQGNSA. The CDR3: CASSIRQGVNEQFF. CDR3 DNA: TGTGCCAGCAGCATACGACAGGGGGTCAATGAGCAGTTCTTC.

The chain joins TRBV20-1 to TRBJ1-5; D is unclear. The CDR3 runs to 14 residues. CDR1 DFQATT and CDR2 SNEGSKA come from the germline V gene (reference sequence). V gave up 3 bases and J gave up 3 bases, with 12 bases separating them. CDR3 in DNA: TGCAGTGCTAGGTCCGGGCCTATCAATCAGCCCCAGCATTTT. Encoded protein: CSARSGPINQPQHF.

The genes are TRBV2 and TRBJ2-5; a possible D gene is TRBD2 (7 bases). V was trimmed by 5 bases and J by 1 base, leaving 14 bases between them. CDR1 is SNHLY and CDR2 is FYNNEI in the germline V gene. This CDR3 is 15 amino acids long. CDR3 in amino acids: CASSFGGLVQETQYF. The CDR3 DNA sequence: TGTGCCAGCAGTTTCGGGGGGCTAGTCCAAGAGACCCAGTACTTC.

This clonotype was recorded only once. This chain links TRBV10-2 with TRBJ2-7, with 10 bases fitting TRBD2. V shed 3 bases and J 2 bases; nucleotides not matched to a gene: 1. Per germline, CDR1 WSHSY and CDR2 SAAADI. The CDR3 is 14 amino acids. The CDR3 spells CASSELAGPYEQYF. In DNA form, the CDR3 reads TGCGCCAGCAGTGAACTAGCGGGACCCTACGAGCAGTACTTC.

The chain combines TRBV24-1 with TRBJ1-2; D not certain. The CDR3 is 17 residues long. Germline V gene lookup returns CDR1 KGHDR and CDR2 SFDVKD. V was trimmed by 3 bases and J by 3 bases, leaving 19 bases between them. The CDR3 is CATSDPISPVSDYGYTF. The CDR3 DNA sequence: TGTGCCACCAGTGATCCTATCTCCCCCGTATCGGACTATGGCTACACCTTC.

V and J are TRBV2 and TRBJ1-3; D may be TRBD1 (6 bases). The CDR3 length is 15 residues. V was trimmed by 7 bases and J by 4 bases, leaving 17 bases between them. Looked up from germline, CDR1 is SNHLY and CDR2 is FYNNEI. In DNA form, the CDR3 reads TGTGCCAGCAAACAGGGATCCGACGGGGGAAACACCATATATTTT. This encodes CASKQGSDGGNTIYF. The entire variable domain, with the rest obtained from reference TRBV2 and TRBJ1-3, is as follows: EPEVTQTPSHQVTQMGQEVILRCVPISNHLYFYWYRQILGQKVEFLVSFYNNEISEKSEIFDDQFSVERPDGSNFTLKIRSTKLEDSAMYFCASKQGSDGGNTIYFGEGSWLTVV.

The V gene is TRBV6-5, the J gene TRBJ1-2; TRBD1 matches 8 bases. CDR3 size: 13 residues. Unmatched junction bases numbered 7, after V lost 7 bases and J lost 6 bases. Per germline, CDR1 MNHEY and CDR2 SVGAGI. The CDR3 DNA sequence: TGTGCCAGCAACTCGGACAGGGCTAATGGCTACACCTTC. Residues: CASNSDRANGYTF.

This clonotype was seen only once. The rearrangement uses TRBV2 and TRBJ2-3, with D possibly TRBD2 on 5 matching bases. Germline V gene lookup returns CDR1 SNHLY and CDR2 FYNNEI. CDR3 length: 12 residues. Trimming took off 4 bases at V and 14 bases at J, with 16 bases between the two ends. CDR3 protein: CASSVAKGDAYF. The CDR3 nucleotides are TGTGCCAGCAGTGTAGCCAAGGGAGACGCGTATTTT.

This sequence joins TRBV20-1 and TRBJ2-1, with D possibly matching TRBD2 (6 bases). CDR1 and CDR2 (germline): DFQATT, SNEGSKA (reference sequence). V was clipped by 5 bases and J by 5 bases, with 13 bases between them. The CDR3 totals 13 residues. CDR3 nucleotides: TGCAGTGCTTCCGGGAGTCTCAACAATGAGCAGTTCTTC. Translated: CSASGSLNNEQFF.

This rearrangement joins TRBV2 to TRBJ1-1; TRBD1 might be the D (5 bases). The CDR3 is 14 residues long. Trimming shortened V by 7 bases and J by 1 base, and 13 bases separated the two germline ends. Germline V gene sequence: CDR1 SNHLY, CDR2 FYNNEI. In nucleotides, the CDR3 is TGTGCCAGCACCTACAGGAAGGAGAACACTGAAGCTTTCTTT. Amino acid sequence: CASTYRKENTEAFF.

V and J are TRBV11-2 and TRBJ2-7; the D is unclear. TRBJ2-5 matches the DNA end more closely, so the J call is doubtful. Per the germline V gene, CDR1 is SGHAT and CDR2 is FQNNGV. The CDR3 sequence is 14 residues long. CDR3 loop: CASSLRLAVETQYF. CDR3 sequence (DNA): TGTGCCAGCAGCTTAAGGTTAGCTGTGGAGACCCAGTACTTC.

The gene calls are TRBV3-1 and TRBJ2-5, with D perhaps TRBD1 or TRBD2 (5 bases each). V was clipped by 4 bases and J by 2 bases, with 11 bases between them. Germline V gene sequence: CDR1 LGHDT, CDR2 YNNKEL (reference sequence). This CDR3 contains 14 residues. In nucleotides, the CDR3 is TGTGCCAGCAGCCTCGGGACCATACAAGAGACCCAGTACTTC. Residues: CASSLGTIQETQYF.